The rows below give T cell receptor beta chains drawn from one sample of a study of Ad26.COV2.S vaccination and SARS-CoV-2 variants. The assay was immunoSEQ multiplex PCR, and TCRdb's table has in-frame clones only and misses some. The repertoire consists of more than 300,000 clones, with around four fifths occurring once and the leading ten covering 2% to 2.5%. The sequencing here drew on peripheral blood, taken in a trial of Ad26.COV2.S vaccine versus placebo. The receptors originated from a person aged 18-65 years who received the Ad26.COV2.S COVID-19 vaccine or a placebo. Each CDR3 is given without its conserved first and last residue. D genes are given only for firm matches.

J gene | V gene | D gene | CDR3 protein
TRBJ1-2 | TRBV5-1 | TRBD1 | ASSLDRVAGYT
TRBJ2-2 | TRBV6-6 | - | ASRDTNTGELF
TRBJ2-1 | TRBV6-5 | - | ASLLVSGNEQF
TRBJ2-3 | TRBV12-3/TRBV12-4 | - | ASGGARDTQY
TRBJ2-2 | TRBV10-3 | - | AISGTDSNTGELF
TRBJ1-6 | TRBV7-9 | - | ASSGDNYNSPLH
TRBJ2-1 | TRBV29-1 | - | SVALGIGEQF
TRBJ1-1 | TRBV19 | - | ASSMVWTEAF
TRBJ1-4 | TRBV4-1 | - | ASSQGRARRSNEKLF
TRBJ1-6 | TRBV7-8 | - | ASSLGVVGSPLH
TRBJ2-5 | TRBV5-1 | - | ASSFSGGGGQETQY
TRBJ2-7 | TRBV29-1 | - | SVNDGSKGQY
TRBJ1-5 | TRBV6-6 | TRBD1 | ASSPRTGNQPQH
TRBJ1-1 | TRBV18 | TRBD1 | ASSLNTNRGTEAF
TRBJ1-3 | TRBV12-3/TRBV12-4 | TRBD1 | ASSTWDRAIY
TRBJ1-5 | TRBV18 | - | ASSRPGLSYNQPQH
TRBJ2-7 | TRBV14 | - | ASSQSGQFYEQY
TRBJ2-7 | TRBV5-1 | - | ASSAHWGGAAYEQY
TRBJ1-2 | TRBV7-9 | - | ASSLAGSGYT
TRBJ1-1 | TRBV27 | - | ASGITWTEAF
TRBJ1-5 | TRBV5-8 | TRBD1 | ASSDSGGRNQPQH
TRBJ1-5 | TRBV6-1 | - | ASSDGEDQPQH